This TCR beta chain was retrieved from a study of Ad26.COV2.S vaccination and SARS-CoV-2 variants. Study summary: Ad26.COV2.S given intramuscularly, once or twice 56 days apart.

Study outcomes and limitations: Possible underestimation of total T cell responses by the TCR breadth and depth analyses was noted. The authors reported substantial breadth in spike-specific CD8+ and CD4+ T cell responses after vaccination.

A word on this clone: Its matching antigen is unknown.

This CDR3 comprises 12 residues. Trimming left V 5 bases short and J 5 bases short, with 8 bases between. Germline V gene sequence: CDR1 SEHNR, CDR2 FQNEAQ (reference sequence). Profiled with immunoSEQ multiplex PCR; TCRdb holds only in-frame clones, not every one. The repertoire has around 400,000 clones, around 90% of them found once; the top ten carry 12%. Treatment specified: roughly 19 received Ad26.COV2.S at low or high dose, single or two shots; five or six received placebo; per-sample allocation not given. The samples were gathered on day 63 after the first injection of vaccine or placebo. The sample consisted of peripheral blood, taken in a trial of Ad26.COV2.S vaccine versus placebo. The clonotype comes from a person aged 18-65 years who received the Ad26.COV2.S COVID-19 vaccine or a placebo. The rearrangement joins TRBV7-9 to TRBJ2-3, with D unresolved. CDR3 nucleotides: TGTGCCAGCAGCCCACCGCAAGATACGCAGTATTTT. This sequence encodes CASSPPQDTQYF.